The sequence of this TCR beta chain was determined in a study of blood T cell repertoires in COVID-19. Repertoires were generated with immunoSEQ multiplex PCR, while TCRdb's copy carries only in-frame clones and drops some. The sample shows a few hundred thousand clones, roughly 86% of them seen only once. J gave up 2 bases and V 5 bases, and 3 bases lay outside the gene matches. CDR3 length equals 14 residues. Per germline, CDR1 SNHLY and CDR2 FYNNEI. Categorization into cohorts depended on clinical history that participants reported. The sequencing input was PBMCs or T cells enriched from blood (not recorded which). V and J are TRBV2 and TRBJ2-7, with 10 bases that match TRBD1. The sequence came from a woman aged 60-75 years who had recovered from COVID-19. CDR3 in amino acids: CASSWDRGTYEQYF. The DNA for the CDR3 is TGTGCCAGCAGTTGGGACAGGGGAACCTACGAGCAGTACTTC.